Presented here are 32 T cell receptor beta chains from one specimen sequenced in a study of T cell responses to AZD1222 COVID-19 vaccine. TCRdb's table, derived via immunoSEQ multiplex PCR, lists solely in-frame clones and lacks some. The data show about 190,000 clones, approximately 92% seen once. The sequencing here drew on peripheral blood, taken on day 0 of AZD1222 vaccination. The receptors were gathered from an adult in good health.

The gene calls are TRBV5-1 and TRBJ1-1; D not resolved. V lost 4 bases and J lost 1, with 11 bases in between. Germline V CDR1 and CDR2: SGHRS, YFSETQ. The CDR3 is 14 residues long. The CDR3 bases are TGCGCCAGCAGCGAGGGCAGACCGAACACTGAAGCTTTCTTT. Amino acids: CASSEGRPNTEAFF.

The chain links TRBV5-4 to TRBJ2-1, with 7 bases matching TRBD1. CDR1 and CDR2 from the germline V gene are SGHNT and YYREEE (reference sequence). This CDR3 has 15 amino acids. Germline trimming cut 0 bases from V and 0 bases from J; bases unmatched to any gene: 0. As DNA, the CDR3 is TGTGCCAGCAGCTTGGGGGACAGCTCCTACAATGAGCAGTTCTTC. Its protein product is CASSLGDSSYNEQFF. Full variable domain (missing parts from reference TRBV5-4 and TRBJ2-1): ETGVTQSPTHLIKTRGQQVTLRCSSQSGHNTVSWYQQALGQGPQFIFQYYREEENGRGNFPPRFSGLQFPNYSSELNVNALELDDSALYLCASSLGDSSYNEQFFGPGTRLTVL.

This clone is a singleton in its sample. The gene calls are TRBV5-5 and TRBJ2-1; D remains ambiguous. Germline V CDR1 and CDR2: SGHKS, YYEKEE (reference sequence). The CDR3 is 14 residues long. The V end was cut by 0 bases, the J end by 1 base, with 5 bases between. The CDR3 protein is CASSLGGSYNEQFF. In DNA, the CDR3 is TGTGCCAGCAGCTTGGGGGGATCCTACAATGAGCAGTTCTTC.

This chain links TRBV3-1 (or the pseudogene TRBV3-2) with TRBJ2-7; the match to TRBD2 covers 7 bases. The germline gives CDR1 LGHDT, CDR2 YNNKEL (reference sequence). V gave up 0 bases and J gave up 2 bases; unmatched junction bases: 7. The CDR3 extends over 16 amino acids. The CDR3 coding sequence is TGTGCCAGCAGCCAAGAGATAGGGACTACCGCCTACGAGCAGTACTTC. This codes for CASSQEIGTTAYEQYF.

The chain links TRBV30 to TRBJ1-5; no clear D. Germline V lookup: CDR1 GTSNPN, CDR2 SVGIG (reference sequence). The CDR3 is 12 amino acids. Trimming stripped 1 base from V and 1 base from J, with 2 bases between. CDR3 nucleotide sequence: TGTGCCTGGAGTGAAAGCAATCAGCCCCAGCATTTT. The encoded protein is CAWSESNQPQHF.

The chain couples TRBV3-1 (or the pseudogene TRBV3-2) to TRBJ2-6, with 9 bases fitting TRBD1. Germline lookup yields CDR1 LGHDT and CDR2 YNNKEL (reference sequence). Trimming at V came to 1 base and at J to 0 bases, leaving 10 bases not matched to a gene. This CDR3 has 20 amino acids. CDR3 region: CASSQGFIGQGLSGANVLTF. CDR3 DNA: TGTGCCAGCAGCCAAGGGTTTATAGGACAGGGGCTCTCTGGGGCCAACGTCCTGACTTTC.

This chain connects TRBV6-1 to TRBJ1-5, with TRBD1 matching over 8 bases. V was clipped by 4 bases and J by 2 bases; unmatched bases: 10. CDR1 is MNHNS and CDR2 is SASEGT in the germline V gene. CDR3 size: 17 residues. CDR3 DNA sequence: TGTGCCAGCAGTGGGGGCCAGGGGGCGCGAGGCAATCAGCCCCAGCATTTT. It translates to CASSGGQGARGNQPQHF.

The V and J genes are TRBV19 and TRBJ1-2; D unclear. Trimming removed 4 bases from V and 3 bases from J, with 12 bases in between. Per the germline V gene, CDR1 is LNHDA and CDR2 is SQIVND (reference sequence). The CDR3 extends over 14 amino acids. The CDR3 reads CASSTPRSDYGYTF. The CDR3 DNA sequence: TGTGCCAGTAGTACCCCCAGGTCCGACTATGGCTACACCTTC.

The DNA of the CDR3 is TGTGCCAGTTCCGGGACTACTACTTACGAGCAGTACTTC. Protein: CASSGTTTYEQYF. This chain uses TRBV6-5 with TRBJ2-7; 7 bases agree with TRBD2. The CDR3 contains 13 residues. The junction had 9 bases not matched to a gene; V was cut back by 9 bases and J by 4 bases. Germline CDR1 MNHEY, CDR2 SVGAGI.

The CDR3: CASSARQGSSYNEQFF. For the CDR3, the DNA is TGCGCCAGCAGCGCACGACAGGGCAGCTCCTACAATGAGCAGTTCTTC. V usage is TRBV5-1 and J usage is TRBJ2-1; TRBD1 matches 7 bases. Unmatched junction bases numbered 7, after V lost 4 bases and J lost 0 bases. Germline loops: CDR1 SGHRS, CDR2 YFSETQ. There are 16 residues in the CDR3.

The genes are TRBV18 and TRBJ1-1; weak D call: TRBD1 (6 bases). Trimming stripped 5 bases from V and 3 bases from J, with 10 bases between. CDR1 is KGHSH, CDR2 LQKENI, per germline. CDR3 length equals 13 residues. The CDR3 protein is CASSASGDTEAFF. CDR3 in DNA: TGTGCCAGCTCAGCCTCAGGGGACACTGAAGCTTTCTTT.

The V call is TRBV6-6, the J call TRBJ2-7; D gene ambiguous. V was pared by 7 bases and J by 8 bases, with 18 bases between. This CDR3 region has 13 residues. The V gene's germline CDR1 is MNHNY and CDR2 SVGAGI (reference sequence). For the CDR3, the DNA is TGTGCCAGCACCATGACGGAGTCGGCAAAGCAGTACTTC. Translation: CASTMTESAKQYF.

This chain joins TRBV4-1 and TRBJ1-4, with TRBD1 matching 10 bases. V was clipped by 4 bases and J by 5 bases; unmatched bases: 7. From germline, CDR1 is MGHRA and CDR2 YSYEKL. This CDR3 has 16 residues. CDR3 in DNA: TGCGCCAGCAGCCCATCGGGACAGGGGCCCAATGAAAAACTGTTTTTT. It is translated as CASSPSGQGPNEKLFF.

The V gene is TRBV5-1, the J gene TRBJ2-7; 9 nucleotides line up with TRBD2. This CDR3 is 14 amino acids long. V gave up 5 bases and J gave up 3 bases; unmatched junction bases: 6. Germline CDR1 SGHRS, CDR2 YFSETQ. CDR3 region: CASRRGGLLYEQYF. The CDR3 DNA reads TGCGCCAGCAGGCGGGGGGGCCTTCTCTACGAGCAGTACTTC. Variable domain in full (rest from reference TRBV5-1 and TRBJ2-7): KAGVTQTPRYLIKTRGQQVTLSCSPISGHRSVSWYQQTPGQGLQFLFEYFSETQRNKGNFPGRFSGRQFSNSRSEMNVSTLELGDSALYLCASRRGGLLYEQYFGPGTRLTVT.

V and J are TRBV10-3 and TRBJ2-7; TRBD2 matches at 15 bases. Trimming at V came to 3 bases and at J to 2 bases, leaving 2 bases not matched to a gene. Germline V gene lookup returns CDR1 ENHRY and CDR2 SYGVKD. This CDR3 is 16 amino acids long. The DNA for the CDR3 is TGTGCCATCAGTGATTGGACTAGCGGGGGGGCCTACGAGCAGTACTTC. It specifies CAISDWTSGGAYEQYF.

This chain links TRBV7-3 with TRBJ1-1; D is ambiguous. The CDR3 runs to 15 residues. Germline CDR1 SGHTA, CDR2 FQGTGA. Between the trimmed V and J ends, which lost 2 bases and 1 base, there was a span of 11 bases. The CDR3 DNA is TGTGCCAGCAGCTTAGGATTGCTTTCGAACACTGAAGCTTTCTTT. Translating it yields CASSLGLLSNTEAFF.

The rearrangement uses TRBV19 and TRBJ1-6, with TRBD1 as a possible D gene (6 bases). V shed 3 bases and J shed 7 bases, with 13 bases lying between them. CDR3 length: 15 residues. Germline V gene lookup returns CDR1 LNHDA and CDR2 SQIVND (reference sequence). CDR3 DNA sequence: TGTGCCAGTAGTATTATCTCAGGGGACAATTCACCCCTCCACTTT. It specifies CASSIISGDNSPLHF.

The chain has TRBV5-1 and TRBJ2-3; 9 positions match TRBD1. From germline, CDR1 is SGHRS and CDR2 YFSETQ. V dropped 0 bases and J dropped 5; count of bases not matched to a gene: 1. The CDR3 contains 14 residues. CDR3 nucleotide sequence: TGCGCCAGCAGCTTGGGGGACAGGGAAGATACGCAGTATTTT. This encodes CASSLGDREDTQYF. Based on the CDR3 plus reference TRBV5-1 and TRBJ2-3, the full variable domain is KAGVTQTPRYLIKTRGQQVTLSCSPISGHRSVSWYQQTPGQGLQFLFEYFSETQRNKGNFPGRFSGRQFSNSRSEMNVSTLELGDSALYLCASSLGDREDTQYFGPGTRLTVL.

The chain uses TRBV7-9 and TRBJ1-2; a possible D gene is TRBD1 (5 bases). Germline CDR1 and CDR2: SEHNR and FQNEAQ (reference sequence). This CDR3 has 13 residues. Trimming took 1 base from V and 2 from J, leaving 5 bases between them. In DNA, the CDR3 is TGTGCCAGCAGCTTAGGGACAAACTATGGCTACACCTTC. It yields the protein CASSLGTNYGYTF.

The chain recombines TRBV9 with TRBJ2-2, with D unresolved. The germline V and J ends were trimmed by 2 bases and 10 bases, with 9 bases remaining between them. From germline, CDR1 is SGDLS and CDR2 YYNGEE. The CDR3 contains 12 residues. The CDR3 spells CASSVGASELFF. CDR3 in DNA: TGTGCCAGCAGCGTCGGCGCCTCGGAGCTGTTTTTT.

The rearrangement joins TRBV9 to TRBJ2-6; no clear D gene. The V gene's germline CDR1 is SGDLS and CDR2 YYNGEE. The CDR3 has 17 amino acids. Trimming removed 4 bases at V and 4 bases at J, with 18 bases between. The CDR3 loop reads CASSLSRLKAGANVLTF. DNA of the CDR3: TGTGCCAGCAGCCTTAGTAGACTCAAAGCAGGGGCCAACGTCCTGACTTTC.

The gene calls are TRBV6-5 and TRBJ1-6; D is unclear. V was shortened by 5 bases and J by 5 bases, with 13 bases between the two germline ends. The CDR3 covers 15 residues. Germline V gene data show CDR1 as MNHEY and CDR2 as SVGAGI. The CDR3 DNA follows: TGTGCCAGCAGTAGGACCAGCCAGAATAATTCACCCCTCCACTTT. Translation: CASSRTSQNNSPLHF.

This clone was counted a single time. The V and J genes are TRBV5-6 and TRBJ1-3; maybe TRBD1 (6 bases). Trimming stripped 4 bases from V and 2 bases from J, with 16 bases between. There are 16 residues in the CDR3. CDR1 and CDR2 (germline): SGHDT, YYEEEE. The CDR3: CASSPRGAATGNTIYF. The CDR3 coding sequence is TGTGCCAGCAGCCCGAGGGGGGCAGCCACTGGAAACACCATATATTTT.

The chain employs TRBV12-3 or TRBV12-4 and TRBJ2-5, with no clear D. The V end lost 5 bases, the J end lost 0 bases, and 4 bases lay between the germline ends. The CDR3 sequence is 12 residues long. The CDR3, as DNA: TGTGCCAGCAGTGCTAACCAAGAGACCCAGTACTTC. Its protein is CASSANQETQYF.

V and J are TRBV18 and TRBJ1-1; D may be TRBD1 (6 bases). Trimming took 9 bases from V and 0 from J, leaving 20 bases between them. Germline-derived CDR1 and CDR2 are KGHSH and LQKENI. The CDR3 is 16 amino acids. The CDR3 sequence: CASSLQPGAMNTEAFF. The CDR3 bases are TGTGCCAGTTCGCTCCAGCCAGGGGCTATGAACACTGAAGCTTTCTTT. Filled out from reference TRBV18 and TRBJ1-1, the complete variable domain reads NAGVMQNPRHLVRRRGQEARLRCSPMKGHSHVYWYRQLPEEGLKFMVYLQKENIIDESGMPKERFSAEFPKEGPSILRIQQVVRGDSAAYFCASSLQPGAMNTEAFFGQGTRLTVV.

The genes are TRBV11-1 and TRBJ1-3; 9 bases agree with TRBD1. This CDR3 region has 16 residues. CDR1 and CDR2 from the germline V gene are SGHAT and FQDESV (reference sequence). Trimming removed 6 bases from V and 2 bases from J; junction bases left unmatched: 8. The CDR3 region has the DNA TGTGCCAGCAGAAGGACAGGGGATACCCCTGGAAACACCATATATTTT. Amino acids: CASRRTGDTPGNTIYF.

CDR3 region: CASSNWDNEQFF. CDR3 coding DNA: TGTGCCAGCAGCAACTGGGACAATGAGCAGTTCTTC. The chain combines TRBV6-4 with TRBJ2-1; D is unclear. The CDR3 is 12 residues long. The V end lost 6 bases, the J end lost 5 bases, and 8 bases lay between the germline ends. From germline, CDR1 is MRHNA and CDR2 SNTAGT.

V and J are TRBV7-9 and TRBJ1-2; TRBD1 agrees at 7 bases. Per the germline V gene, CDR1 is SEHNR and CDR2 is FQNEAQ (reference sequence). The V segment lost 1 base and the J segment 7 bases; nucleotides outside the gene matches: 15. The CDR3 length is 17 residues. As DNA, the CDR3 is TGTGCCAGCAGCTTAGAGGACCCCTGGAGGGGGCCGGCTGGCTACACCTTC. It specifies CASSLEDPWRGPAGYTF.

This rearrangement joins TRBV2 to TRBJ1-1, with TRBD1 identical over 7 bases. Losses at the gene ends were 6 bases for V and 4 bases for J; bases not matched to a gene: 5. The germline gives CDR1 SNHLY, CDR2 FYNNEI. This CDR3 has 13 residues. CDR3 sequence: CASRQGWSTEAFF. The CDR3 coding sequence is TGTGCCAGCAGACAGGGGTGGAGCACTGAAGCTTTCTTT.

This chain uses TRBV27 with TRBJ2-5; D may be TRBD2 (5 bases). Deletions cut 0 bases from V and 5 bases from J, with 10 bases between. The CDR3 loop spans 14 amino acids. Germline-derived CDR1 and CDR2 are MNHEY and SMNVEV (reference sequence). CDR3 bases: TGTGCCAGCAGTTTATCCGGGGTGAGGGAGACCCAGTACTTC. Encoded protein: CASSLSGVRETQYF.

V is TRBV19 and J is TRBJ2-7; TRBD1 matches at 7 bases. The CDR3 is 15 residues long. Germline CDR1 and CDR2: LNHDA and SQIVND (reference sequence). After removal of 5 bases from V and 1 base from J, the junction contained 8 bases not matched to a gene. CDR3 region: CASSQTGDRSYEQYF. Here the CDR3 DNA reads TGTGCCAGTAGTCAAACAGGGGATAGGTCCTACGAGCAGTACTTC.

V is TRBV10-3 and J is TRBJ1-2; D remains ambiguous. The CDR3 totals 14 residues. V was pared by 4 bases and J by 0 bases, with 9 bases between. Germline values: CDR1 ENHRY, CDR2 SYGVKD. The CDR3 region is CAISARETNYGYTF. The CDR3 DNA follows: TGTGCCATCAGTGCCCGGGAAACTAACTATGGCTACACCTTC.